Listed here is a single TCR beta chain. The sample originates from a study of blood T cell repertoires in COVID-19. Overall study context: Some COVID-19 samples were acute and others convalescent; all came from the United States, Italy and Spain. T cells, B-cell-depleted T cells, or PBMCs provided the cDNA or gDNA that served as material.

V shed 5 bases and J shed 3 bases, with 20 bases lying between them. Germline V gives CDR1 SGHVS, CDR2 FQNEAQ. The CDR3 consists of 17 residues. The authors' processing: The authors estimated nucleated cell counts from reference gene primer amplification. Clones were read by immunoSEQ multiplex PCR, and TCRdb kept only the in-frame ones, dropping some. V, J and clone size reflect that table, while D and trimming were determined from the DNA. Of a few hundred thousand clones in the sample, around 81% are singletons; the top ten hold roughly 13%. Sequenced input: peripheral blood. The source of this sequence is a human donor in a cohort sampled during active COVID-19. The chain recombines TRBV7-8 with TRBJ2-1, with TRBD1 as a possible D gene (6 bases). The CDR3 DNA reads as TGTGCCAGCAGCGTTGGTCGAGGGACACGGGGCTACAATGAGCAGTTCTTC. Its translation: CASSVGRGTRGYNEQFF.